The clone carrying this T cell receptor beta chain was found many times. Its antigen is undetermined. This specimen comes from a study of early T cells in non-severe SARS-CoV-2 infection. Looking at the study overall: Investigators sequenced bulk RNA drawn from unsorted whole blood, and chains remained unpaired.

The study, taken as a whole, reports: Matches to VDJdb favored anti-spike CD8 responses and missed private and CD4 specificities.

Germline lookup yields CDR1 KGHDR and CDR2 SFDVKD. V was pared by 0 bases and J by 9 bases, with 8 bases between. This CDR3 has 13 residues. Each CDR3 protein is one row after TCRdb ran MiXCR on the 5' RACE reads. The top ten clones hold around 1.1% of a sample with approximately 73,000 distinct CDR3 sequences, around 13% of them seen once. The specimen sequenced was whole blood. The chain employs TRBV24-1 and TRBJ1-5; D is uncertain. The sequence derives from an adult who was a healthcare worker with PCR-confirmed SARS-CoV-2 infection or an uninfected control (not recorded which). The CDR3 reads CATSDLAVGPQHF. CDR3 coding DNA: TGTGCCACCAGTGATTTGGCGGTGGGGCCCCAGCATTTT.